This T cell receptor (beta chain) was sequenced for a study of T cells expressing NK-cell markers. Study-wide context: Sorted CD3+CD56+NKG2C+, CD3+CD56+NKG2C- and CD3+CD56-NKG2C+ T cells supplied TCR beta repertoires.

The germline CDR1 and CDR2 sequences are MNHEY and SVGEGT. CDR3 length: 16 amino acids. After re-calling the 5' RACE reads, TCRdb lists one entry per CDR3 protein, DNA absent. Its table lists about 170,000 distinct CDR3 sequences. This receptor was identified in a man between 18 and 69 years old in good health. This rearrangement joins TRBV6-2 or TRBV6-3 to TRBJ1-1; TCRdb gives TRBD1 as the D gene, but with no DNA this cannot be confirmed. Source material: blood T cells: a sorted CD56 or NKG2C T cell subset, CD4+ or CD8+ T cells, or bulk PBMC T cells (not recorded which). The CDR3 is CASSRPPGTANTEAFF.